These 16 T cell receptor beta chains were sequenced from one sample in a study of cytomegalovirus exposure and HLA in healthy donors. The assay was immunoSEQ multiplex PCR, and TCRdb's table has in-frame clones only and misses some. The table has approximately 82,000 clones, 85% to 95% seen once. Sequencing was carried out using PBMCs. The receptors originated from a man between 18 and 29 years old in good health and CMV-seronegative.

The chain has TRBV7-2 and TRBJ2-7, with 8 positions matching TRBD1. The CDR3 covers 15 residues. After removal of 2 bases from V and 4 bases from J, the junction contained 7 bases not matched to a gene. Germline-derived CDR1 and CDR2 are SGHTA and FQGNSA. CDR3 nucleotide sequence: TGTGCCAGCAGCTTAAGAGCCAGGGGGCATTACGAGCAGTACTTC. It yields the protein CASSLRARGHYEQYF.

This clone was picked up one time. The chain recombines TRBV27 with TRBJ1-5; TRBD1 might be the D (5 bases). The germline V gene has CDR1 MNHEY and CDR2 SMNVEV (reference sequence). V was cut by 3 bases and J by 1 base, with 13 bases left in between. The CDR3 sequence is 16 residues long. The CDR3 region is CASSFNPTVSNQPQHF. The CDR3 DNA reads as TGTGCCAGCAGTTTTAACCCGACAGTCAGCAATCAGCCCCAGCATTTT.

This chain joins TRBV5-4 and TRBJ2-5; 7 bases agree with TRBD1. The CDR3 consists of 13 residues. With V trimmed by 3 bases and J by 5 bases, 4 bases remained unmatched. The germline V gene has CDR1 SGHNT and CDR2 YYREEE (reference sequence). CDR3 sequence reads: CASSSGTEETQYF. The CDR3 region has the DNA TGTGCCAGCAGCTCAGGGACAGAGGAGACCCAGTACTTC.

This clone has a handful of counts. This chain connects TRBV2 to TRBJ1-2; no definite D call. Trimming shortened V by 4 bases and J by 6 bases, and 15 bases separated the two germline ends. Germline V gives CDR1 SNHLY, CDR2 FYNNEI. This CDR3 region has 14 residues. For the CDR3, the DNA is TGTGCCAGCAGTGCAGGCAGGCCGATGGATGGCTACACCTTC. This translates into CASSAGRPMDGYTF.

The genes are TRBV29-1 and TRBJ2-5; D is perhaps TRBD1 (6 bases). CDR1 and CDR2 from the germline V gene are SQVTM and ANQGSEA. Between the trimmed V and J ends, which lost 7 bases and 5 bases, there was a span of 8 bases. The CDR3 runs to 10 residues. The CDR3 region has the DNA TGCAGCGAGGGGGTGGAGACCCAGTACTTC. The encoded protein is CSEGVETQYF.

The rearrangement links TRBV5-1 to TRBJ1-2; possible D gene TRBD1, 6 bases. V was cut by 0 bases and J by 3 bases, with 9 bases left in between. The CDR3 runs 14 residues. Germline CDR1 SGHRS, CDR2 YFSETQ. This CDR3 reads CASSLAAGDYGYTF. The CDR3 nucleotides read TGCGCCAGCAGCTTGGCGGCAGGGGACTATGGCTACACCTTC.

The chain uses TRBV13 and TRBJ2-4; 8 nucleotides line up with TRBD2. J was trimmed by 8 bases and V by 6 bases; bases with no gene match: 9. The CDR3 runs 14 residues. Germline V gene sequence: CDR1 PRHDT, CDR2 FYEKMQ (reference sequence). CDR3 loop: CASSAGGLADIQYF. The CDR3 DNA is TGTGCCAGCAGTGCGGGGGGCCTTGCGGACATTCAGTACTTC.

This sequence joins TRBV6-5 and TRBJ2-7, with D hard to call. The V end lost 5 bases, the J end lost 0 bases, and 14 bases lay between the germline ends. Germline V lookup: CDR1 MNHEY, CDR2 SVGAGI. This CDR3 contains 15 residues. As DNA, the CDR3 is TGTGCCAGCAGTCCAATATCCCGGAGCTCCTACGAGCAGTACTTC. Residues: CASSPISRSSYEQYF.

The chain is built from TRBV7-2 and TRBJ2-1; D perhaps matches TRBD2 (6 bases). Germline-derived CDR1 and CDR2 are SGHTA and FQGNSA. V shed 1 base and J shed 4 bases, with 11 bases lying between them. This CDR3 spans 15 amino acids. The CDR3: CASSLEPGAYNEQFF. DNA of the CDR3: TGTGCCAGCAGCTTAGAGCCGGGAGCATACAATGAGCAGTTCTTC.

The chain carries TRBV7-2 and TRBJ1-5, with D possibly matching TRBD1 (6 bases). This CDR3 is 13 amino acids long. V dropped 6 bases and J dropped 5 bases, with 11 bases sitting between them. Germline V gene data show CDR1 as SGHTA and CDR2 as FQGNSA. This chain's CDR3 is CASSFPGDQPQHF. The CDR3, as DNA: TGTGCCAGCAGTTTCCCAGGGGATCAGCCCCAGCATTTT.

The gene calls are TRBV6-5 and TRBJ2-1, with 13 bases aligning to TRBD2. The CDR3 covers 15 residues. CDR1 and CDR2 (germline): MNHEY, SVGAGI. V dropped 7 bases and J dropped 7; count of bases not matched to a gene: 7. CDR3 sequence: CASTPTSGGGNEQFF. The CDR3 nucleotides are TGTGCCAGCACCCCAACTAGCGGGGGGGGGAATGAGCAGTTCTTC.

V is TRBV11-2 and J is TRBJ1-2; 9 positions match TRBD1. The J segment lost 5 bases and the V segment lost 5 bases, leaving 9 bases of the junction unmatched. CDR3 length: 15 amino acids. Germline V lookup: CDR1 SGHAT, CDR2 FQNNGV. The CDR3 protein is CASSRNRGQEYGYTF. In DNA form, the CDR3 reads TGTGCCAGCAGCCGAAACAGGGGGCAAGAGTATGGCTACACCTTC.

The chain links TRBV5-4 to TRBJ1-1, with TRBD1 identical over 7 bases. CDR3 length: 12 amino acids. V lost 3 bases, J lost 12 bases, and 8 bases stayed unmatched. The germline V gene encodes CDR1 SGHNT and CDR2 YYREEE (reference sequence). The DNA of the CDR3 is TGTGCCAGCAGCTCTAGACAGGGTTGGACTTTCTTT. Residues: CASSSRQGWTFF.

The J gene is TRBJ1-5, the V gene TRBV7-2; D is perhaps TRBD1 (6 bases). Trimming stripped 3 bases from V and 9 bases from J, with 18 bases between. The CDR3 sequence is 15 residues long. Per germline, CDR1 SGHTA and CDR2 FQGNSA. For the CDR3, the DNA is TGTGCCAGCAGCTTCCCCGGGACACTTCATCGGCCCCAGCATTTT. Protein product: CASSFPGTLHRPQHF.

This chain joins TRBV27 and TRBJ1-4, with D possibly TRBD1 on 6 matching bases. Germline V gene lookup returns CDR1 MNHEY and CDR2 SMNVEV (reference sequence). V was pared by 6 bases and J by 7 bases, with 15 bases between. CDR3 length: 14 amino acids. The CDR3 here is CASSPRDKGEKLFF. The CDR3 coding sequence is TGTGCCAGCAGCCCCCGGGACAAGGGTGAAAAACTGTTTTTT.

The chain is built from TRBV7-9 and TRBJ1-2; 8 positions match TRBD1. Trimming removed 3 bases from V and 8 bases from J; junction bases left unmatched: 17. CDR3 length: 17 amino acids. The V gene's germline CDR1 is SEHNR and CDR2 FQNEAQ (reference sequence). For the CDR3, the DNA is TGTGCCAGCAGCTTTAGGGGCGACAGGGGAGGTGCGGAAGGCTACACCTTC. It is translated as CASSFRGDRGGAEGYTF.